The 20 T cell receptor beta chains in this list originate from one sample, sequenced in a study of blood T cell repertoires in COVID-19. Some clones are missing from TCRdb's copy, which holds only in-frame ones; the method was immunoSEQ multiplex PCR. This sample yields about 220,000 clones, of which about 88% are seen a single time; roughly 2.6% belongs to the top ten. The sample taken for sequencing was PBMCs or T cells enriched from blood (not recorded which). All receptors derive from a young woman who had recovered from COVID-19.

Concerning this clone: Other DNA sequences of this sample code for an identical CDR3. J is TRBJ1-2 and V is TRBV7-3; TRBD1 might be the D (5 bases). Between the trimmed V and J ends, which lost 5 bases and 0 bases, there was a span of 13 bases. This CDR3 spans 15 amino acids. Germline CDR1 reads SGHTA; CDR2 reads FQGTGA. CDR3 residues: CASSPEGPPNYGYTF. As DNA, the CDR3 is TGTGCCAGCAGCCCGGAGGGGCCTCCTAACTATGGCTACACCTTC.

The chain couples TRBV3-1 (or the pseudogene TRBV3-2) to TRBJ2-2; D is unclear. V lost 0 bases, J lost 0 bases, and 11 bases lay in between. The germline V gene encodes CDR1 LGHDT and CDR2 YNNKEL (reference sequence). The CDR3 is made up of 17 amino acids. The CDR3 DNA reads TGTGCCAGCAGCCAAGATCTCGGAGATACGAACACCGGGGAGCTGTTTTTT. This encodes CASSQDLGDTNTGELFF.

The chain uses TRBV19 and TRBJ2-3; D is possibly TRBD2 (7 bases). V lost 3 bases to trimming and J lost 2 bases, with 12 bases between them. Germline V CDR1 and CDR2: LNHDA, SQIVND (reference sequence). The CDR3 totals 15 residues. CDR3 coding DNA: TGTGCCAGTAGTATTCGGGGGGCATACACAGATACGCAGTATTTT. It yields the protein CASSIRGAYTDTQYF.

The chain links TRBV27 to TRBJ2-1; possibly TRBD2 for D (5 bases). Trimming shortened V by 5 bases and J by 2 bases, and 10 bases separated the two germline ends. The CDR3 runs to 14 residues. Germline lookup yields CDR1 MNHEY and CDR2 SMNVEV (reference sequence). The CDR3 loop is CASSPQRAYNEQFF. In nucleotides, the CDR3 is TGTGCCAGCAGTCCCCAGAGGGCCTACAATGAGCAGTTCTTC.

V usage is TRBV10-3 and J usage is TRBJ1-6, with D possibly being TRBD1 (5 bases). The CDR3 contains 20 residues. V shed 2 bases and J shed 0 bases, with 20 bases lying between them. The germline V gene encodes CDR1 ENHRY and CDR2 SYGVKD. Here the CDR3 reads CAISETPPGGGFSYNSPLHF. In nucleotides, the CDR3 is TGTGCCATCAGTGAGACTCCCCCCGGGGGGGGATTCTCCTATAATTCACCCCTCCACTTT.

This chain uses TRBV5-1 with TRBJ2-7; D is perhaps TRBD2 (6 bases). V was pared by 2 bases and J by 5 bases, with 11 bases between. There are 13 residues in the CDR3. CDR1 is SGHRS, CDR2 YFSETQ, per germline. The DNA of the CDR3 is TGCGCCAGCAGCTTCCCAGGCGGGAACGAGCAGTACTTC. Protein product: CASSFPGGNEQYF.

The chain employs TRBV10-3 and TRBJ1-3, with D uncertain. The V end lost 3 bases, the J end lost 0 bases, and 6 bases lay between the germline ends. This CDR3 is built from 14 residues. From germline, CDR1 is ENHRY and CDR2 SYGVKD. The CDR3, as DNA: TGTGCCATCAGTGACCCATCCTCTGGAAACACCATATATTTT. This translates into CAISDPSSGNTIYF.

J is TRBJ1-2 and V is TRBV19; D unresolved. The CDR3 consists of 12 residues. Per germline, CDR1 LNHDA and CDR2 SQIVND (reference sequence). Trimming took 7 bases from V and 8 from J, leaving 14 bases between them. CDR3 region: CASTLRSGGYTF. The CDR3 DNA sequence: TGTGCCAGTACCCTCCGGTCGGGGGGCTACACCTTC.

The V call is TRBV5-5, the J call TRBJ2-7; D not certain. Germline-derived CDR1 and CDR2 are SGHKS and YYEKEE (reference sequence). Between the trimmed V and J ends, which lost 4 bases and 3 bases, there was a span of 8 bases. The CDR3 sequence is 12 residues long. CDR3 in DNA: TGTGCCAGCAGCCCCTCACTCTACGAGCAGTACTTC. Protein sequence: CASSPSLYEQYF.

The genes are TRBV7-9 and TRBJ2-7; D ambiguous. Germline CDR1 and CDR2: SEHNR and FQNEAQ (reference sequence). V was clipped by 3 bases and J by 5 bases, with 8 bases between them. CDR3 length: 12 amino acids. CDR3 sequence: CASSLSFNEQYF. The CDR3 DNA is TGTGCCAGCAGCTTGAGCTTCAACGAGCAGTACTTC.

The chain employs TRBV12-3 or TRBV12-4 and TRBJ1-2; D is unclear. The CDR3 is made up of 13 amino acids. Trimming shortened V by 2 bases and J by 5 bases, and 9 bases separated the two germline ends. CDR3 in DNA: TGTGCCAGCAGTTTAAATTCGGAGTATGGCTACACCTTC. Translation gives CASSLNSEYGYTF.

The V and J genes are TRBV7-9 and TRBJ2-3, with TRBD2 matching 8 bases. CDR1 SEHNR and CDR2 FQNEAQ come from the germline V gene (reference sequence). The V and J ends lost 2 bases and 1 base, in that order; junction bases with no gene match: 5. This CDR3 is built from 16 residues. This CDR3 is CASSLNSGVRTDTQYF. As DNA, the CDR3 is TGTGCCAGCAGCTTAAATAGCGGGGTCCGCACAGATACGCAGTATTTT. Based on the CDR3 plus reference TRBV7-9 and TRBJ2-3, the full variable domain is DTGVSQNPRHKITKRGQNVTFRCDPISEHNRLYWYRQTLGQGPEFLTYFQNEAQLEKSRLLSDRFSAERPKGSFSTLEIQRTEQGDSAMYLCASSLNSGVRTDTQYFGPGTRLTVL.

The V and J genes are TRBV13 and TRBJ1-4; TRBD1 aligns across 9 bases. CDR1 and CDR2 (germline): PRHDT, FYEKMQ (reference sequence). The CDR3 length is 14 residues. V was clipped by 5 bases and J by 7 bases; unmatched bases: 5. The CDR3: CASSTGTGIEKLFF. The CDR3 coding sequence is TGTGCCAGCAGCACCGGGACAGGGATTGAAAAACTGTTTTTT.

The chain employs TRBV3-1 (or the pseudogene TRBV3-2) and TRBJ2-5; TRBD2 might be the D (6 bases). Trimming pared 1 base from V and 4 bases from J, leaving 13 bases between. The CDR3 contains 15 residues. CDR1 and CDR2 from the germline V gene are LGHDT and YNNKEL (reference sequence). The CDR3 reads CASSQGILAGETQYF. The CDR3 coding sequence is TGTGCCAGCAGCCAAGGAATACTAGCAGGAGAGACCCAGTACTTC.

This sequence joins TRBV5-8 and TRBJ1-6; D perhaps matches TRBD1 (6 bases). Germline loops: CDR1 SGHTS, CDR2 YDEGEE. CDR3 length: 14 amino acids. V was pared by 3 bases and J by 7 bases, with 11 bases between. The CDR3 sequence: CASSSRGANSPLHF. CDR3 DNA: TGTGCCAGCAGCTCCAGGGGAGCCAATTCACCCCTCCACTTT.

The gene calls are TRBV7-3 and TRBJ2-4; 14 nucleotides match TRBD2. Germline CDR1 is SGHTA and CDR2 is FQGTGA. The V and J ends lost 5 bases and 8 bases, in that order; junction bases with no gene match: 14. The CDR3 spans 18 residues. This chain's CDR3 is CASSPKTSGGALWDIQYF. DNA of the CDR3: TGTGCCAGCAGCCCCAAGACTAGCGGGGGGGCGTTATGGGACATTCAGTACTTC.

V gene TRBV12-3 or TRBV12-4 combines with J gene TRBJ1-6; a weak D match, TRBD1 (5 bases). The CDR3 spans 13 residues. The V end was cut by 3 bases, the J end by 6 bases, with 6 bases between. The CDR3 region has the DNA TGTGCCAGCAGTTTGACAGCTAATTCACCCCTCCACTTT. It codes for CASSLTANSPLHF.

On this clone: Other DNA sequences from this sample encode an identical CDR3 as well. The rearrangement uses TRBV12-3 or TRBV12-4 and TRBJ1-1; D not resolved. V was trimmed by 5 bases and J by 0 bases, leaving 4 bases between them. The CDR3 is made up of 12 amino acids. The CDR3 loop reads CASSEMNTEAFF. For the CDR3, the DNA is TGTGCCAGCAGTGAGATGAACACTGAAGCTTTCTTT.

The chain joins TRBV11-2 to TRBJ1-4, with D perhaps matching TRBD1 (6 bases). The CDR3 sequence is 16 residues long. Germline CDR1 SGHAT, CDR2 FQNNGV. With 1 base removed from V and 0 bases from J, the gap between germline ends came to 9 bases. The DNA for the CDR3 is TGTGCCAGCAGCTTAGGACAGGTTTCAACTAATGAAAAACTGTTTTTT. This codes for CASSLGQVSTNEKLFF.

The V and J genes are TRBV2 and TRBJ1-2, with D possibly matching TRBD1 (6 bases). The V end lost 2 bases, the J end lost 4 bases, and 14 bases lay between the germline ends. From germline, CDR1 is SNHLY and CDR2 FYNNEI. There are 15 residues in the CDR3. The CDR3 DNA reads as TGTGCCAGCAGTGAAAGGACAGACCTCTTCTATGGCTACACCTTC. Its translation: CASSERTDLFYGYTF.